The T cell receptor beta chain under discussion was sequenced for a study of T cells in Graves' hyperthyroidism and ophthalmopathy. As for this clonotype: The antigen remains unidentified.

Findings of the study overall: Most thyroid clonotypes expanded above 0.001 were also detected in blood. The authors' 13 V-J model separated ophthalmopathy from stable hyperthyroidism.

RNA transcripts were the template for amplifying TCR beta CDR3 regions. A first-round RT-PCR of the TCR CDR3 used the HTBI primer set. TCRdb reprocessed the multiplex PCR reads with MiXCR, giving one entry per CDR3 protein. The sample has about 400,000 distinct CDR3 sequences, more than 12% seen once. CDR1 and CDR2 (germline): DFQATT, SNEGSKA (reference sequence). After removal of 6 bases from V and 2 bases from J, the junction contained 11 bases not matched to a gene. CDR3 length: 16 amino acids. This TCR was recovered from a man aged 50-60 years with Graves' ophthalmopathy. The V call is TRBV20-1, the J call TRBJ2-5; 11 nucleotides line up with TRBD2. Sequencing input: blood. The CDR3 region is CSANQLAGVEQETQYF. CDR3 DNA: TGCAGTGCAAACCAACTAGCGGGAGTAGAACAAGAGACCCAGTACTTC.